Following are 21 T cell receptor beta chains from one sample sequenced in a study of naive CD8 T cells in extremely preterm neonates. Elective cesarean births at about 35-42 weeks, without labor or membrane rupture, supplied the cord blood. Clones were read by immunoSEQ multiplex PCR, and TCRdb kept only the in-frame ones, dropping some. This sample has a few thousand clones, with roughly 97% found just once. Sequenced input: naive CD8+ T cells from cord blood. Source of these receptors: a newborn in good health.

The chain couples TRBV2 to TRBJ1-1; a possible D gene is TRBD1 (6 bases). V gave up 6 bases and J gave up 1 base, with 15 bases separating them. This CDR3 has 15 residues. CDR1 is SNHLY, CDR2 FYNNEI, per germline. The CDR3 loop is CASRTRGLSNTEAFF. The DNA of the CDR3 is TGTGCCAGCAGAACCAGGGGCCTATCGAACACTGAAGCTTTCTTT.

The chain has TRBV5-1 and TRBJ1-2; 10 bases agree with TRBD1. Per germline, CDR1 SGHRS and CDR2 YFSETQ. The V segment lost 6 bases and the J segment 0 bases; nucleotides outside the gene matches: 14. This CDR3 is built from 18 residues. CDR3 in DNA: TGCGCCAGCACCTTTTCTTCTGGACAGGGGGTTACTAACTATGGCTACACCTTC. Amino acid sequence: CASTFSSGQGVTNYGYTF.

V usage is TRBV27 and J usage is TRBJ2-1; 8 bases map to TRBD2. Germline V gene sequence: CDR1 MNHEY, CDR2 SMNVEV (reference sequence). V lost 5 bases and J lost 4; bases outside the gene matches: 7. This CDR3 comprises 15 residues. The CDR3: CASSRSGGPYNEQFF. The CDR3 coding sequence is TGTGCCAGCAGTCGAAGCGGGGGACCTTACAATGAGCAGTTCTTC.

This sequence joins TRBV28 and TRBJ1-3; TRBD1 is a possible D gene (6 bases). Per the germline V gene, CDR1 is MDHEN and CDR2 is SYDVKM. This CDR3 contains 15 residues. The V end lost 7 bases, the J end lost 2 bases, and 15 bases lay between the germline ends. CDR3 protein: CASNIPGVAGNTIYF. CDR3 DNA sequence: TGTGCCAGCAACATCCCAGGGGTTGCTGGAAACACCATATATTTT.

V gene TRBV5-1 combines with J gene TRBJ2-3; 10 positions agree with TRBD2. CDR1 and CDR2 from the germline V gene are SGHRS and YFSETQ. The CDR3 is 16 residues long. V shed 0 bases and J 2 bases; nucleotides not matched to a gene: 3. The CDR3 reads CASSLVAGGITDTQYF. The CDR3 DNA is TGCGCCAGCAGCTTGGTAGCGGGGGGAATCACAGATACGCAGTATTTT. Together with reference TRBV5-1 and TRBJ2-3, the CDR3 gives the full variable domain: KAGVTQTPRYLIKTRGQQVTLSCSPISGHRSVSWYQQTPGQGLQFLFEYFSETQRNKGNFPGRFSGRQFSNSRSEMNVSTLELGDSALYLCASSLVAGGITDTQYFGPGTRLTVL.

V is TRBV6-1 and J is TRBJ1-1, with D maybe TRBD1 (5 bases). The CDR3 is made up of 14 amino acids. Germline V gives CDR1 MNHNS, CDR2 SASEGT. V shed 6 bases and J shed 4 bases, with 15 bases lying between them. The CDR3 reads CASSEGRGITEAFF. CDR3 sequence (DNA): TGTGCCAGCAGCGAGGGACGGGGGATCACTGAAGCTTTCTTT.

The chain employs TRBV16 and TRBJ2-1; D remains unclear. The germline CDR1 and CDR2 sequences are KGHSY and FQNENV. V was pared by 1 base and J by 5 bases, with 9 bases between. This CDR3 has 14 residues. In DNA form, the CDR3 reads TGTGCCAGCAGCCAATGGCAGACAAACAATGAGCAGTTCTTC. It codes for CASSQWQTNNEQFF.

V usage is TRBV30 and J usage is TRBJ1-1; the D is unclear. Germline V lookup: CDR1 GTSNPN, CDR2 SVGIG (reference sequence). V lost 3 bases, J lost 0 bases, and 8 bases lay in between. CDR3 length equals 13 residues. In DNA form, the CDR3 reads TGTGCCTGGAGCCGACACCTGAACACTGAAGCTTTCTTT. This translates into CAWSRHLNTEAFF.

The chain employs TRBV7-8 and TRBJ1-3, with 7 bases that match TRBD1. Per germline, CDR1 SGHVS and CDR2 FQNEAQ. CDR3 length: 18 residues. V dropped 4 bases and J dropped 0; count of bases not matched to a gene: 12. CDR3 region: CASSSYQGGPTSGNTIYF. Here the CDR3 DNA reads TGTGCCAGCAGCTCTTACCAGGGGGGCCCAACCTCTGGAAACACCATATATTTT. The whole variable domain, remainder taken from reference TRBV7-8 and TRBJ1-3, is GAGVSQSPRYKVAKRGQDVALRCDPISGHVSLFWYQQALGQGPEFLTYFQNEAQLDKSGLPSDRFFAERPEGSVSTLKIQRTQQEDSAVYLCASSSYQGGPTSGNTIYFGEGSWLTVV.

CDR3 protein: CASSVDGGGAAETQYF. CDR3 in DNA: TGTGCCAGCAGCGTAGATGGCGGGGGGGCCGCAGAGACCCAGTACTTC. The chain is built from TRBV9 and TRBJ2-5, with TRBD2 identical over 9 bases. V was pared by 0 bases and J by 4 bases, with 7 bases of the junction left unmatched. The CDR3 runs 16 residues. Germline V lookup: CDR1 SGDLS, CDR2 YYNGEE.

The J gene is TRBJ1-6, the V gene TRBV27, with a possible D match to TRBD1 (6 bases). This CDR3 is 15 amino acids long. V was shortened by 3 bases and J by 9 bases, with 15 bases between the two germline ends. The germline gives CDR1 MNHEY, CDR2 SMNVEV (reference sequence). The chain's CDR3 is CASSFSRGVISPLHF. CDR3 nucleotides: TGTGCCAGCAGTTTCAGCAGGGGAGTTATTTCACCCCTCCACTTT.

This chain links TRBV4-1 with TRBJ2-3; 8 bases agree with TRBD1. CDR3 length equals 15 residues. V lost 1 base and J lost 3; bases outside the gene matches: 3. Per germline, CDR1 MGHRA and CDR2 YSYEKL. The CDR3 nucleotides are TGCGCCAGCAGCCAAGCTACAGGGGGTACAGATACGCAGTATTTT. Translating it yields CASSQATGGTDTQYF.

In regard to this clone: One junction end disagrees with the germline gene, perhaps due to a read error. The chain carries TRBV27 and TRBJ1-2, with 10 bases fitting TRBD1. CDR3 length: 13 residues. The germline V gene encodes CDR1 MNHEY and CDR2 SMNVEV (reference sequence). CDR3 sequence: CASSLDRGHGHTF. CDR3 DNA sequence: TGTGCCAGCAGTTTAGACAGGGGGCATGGCCACACCTTC.

In nucleotides, the CDR3 is TGTGCCACCAGCTTCGGACAGGCCTACGAGCAGTACTTC. Its protein product is CATSFGQAYEQYF. The chain carries TRBV15 and TRBJ2-7; TRBD1 matches at 7 bases. The J segment lost 2 bases and the V segment lost 5 bases, leaving 3 bases of the junction unmatched. The CDR3 is 13 amino acids. Per the germline V gene, CDR1 is LNHNV and CDR2 is YYDKDF (reference sequence).

The CDR3 here is CASSVRDNSPLHF. CDR3 coding DNA: TGTGCCAGCAGCGTACGGGATAATTCACCCCTCCACTTT. The V call is TRBV9, the J call TRBJ1-6; no clear D gene. This CDR3 comprises 13 residues. Trimming took 1 base from V and 5 from J, leaving 4 bases between them. Looked up from germline, CDR1 is SGDLS and CDR2 is YYNGEE.

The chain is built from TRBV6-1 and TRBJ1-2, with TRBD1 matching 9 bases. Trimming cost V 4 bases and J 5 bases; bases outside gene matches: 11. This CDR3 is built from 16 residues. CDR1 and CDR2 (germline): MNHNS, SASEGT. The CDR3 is CASSATGTGNPYGYTF. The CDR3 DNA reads TGTGCCAGCAGTGCAACCGGGACAGGGAACCCTTATGGCTACACCTTC.

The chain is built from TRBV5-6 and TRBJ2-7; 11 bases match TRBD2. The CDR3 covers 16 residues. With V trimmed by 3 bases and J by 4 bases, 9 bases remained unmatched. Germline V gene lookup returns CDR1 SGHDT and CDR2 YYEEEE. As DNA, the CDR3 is TGTGCCAGCAGCTACCCTAGCGGGGGGCCCCCTTACGAGCAGTACTTC. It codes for CASSYPSGGPPYEQYF. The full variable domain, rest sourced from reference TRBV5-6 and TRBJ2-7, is DAGVTQSPTHLIKTRGQQVTLRCSPKSGHDTVSWYQQALGQGPQFIFQYYEEEERQRGNFPDRFSGHQFPNYSSELNVNALLLGDSALYLCASSYPSGGPPYEQYFGPGTRLTVT.

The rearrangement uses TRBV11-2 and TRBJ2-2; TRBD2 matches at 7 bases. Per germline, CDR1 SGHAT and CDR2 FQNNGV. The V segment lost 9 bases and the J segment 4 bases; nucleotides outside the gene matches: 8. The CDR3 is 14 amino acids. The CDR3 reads CASTLWGGTGELFF. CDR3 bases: TGTGCCAGTACCCTTTGGGGGGGCACCGGGGAGCTGTTTTTT.

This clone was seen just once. Here the CDR3 DNA reads TGCGCCAGCTTCTTGACTAGCTCTCTGGATACGCAGTATTTT. Its protein product is CASFLTSSLDTQYF. The chain recombines TRBV5-1 with TRBJ2-3; 7 bases fit TRBD2. Trimming cost V 7 bases and J 6 bases; bases outside gene matches: 11. This CDR3 has 14 amino acids. Germline assignment: CDR1 SGHRS and CDR2 YFSETQ.

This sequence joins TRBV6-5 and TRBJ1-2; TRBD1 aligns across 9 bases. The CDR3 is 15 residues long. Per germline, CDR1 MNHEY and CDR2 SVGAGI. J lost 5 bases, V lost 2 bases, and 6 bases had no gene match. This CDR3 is CASSYRDRVKYGYTF. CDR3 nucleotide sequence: TGTGCCAGCAGTTACCGGGACAGGGTTAAGTATGGCTACACCTTC.

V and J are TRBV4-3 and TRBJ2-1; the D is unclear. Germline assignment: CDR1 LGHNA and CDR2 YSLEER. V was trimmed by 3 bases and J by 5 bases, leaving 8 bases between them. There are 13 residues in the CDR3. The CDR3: CASSQRGDNEQFF. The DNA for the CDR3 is TGCGCCAGCAGCCAGCGAGGCGACAATGAGCAGTTCTTC.